Included here is one T cell receptor (beta chain) sequence, with context. The data stem from a study of shared clonotypes between healthy human individuals. V was cut by 5 bases and J by 6 bases, with 12 bases left in between. The CDR3 has 13 amino acids. Germline loops: CDR1 SNHLY, CDR2 FYNNEI. Assay used: immunoSEQ multiplex PCR; TCRdb lists only in-frame clones, some missing. The sample records about 480,000 clones, about 79% being singletons. The chain joins TRBV2 to TRBJ2-3; D gene uncertain. Sequencing input: PBMCs. The receptor was derived from a woman aged 40-49 years in good health. Some clones in this sample may be carry-over from other donors' samples. In nucleotides, the CDR3 is TGTGCCAGCAGTCGAGTCCTACTGGATACGCAGTATTTT. Translation gives CASSRVLLDTQYF.